The clone carrying this T cell receptor (beta chain) has just one count. The CDR3 consists of 13 residues. V lost 8 bases to trimming and J lost 1 base, with 11 bases between them. Germline loops: CDR1 KGHSH, CDR2 LQKENI. Two negative PCRs, clearance, or symptom resolution were required of recovered Cohort 3 donors. This sample was included in a study of blood T cell repertoires in COVID-19. Across the study: In each case, the material was cDNA or gDNA derived from T cells, B-cell-depleted T cells, or PBMCs.

The assay was immunoSEQ multiplex PCR, and TCRdb's table has in-frame clones only and misses some. The sample lists roughly 400,000 clones; about 90% were seen once. The sequenced sample consisted of PBMCs or T cells enriched from blood (not recorded which). The rearrangement joins TRBV18 to TRBJ2-5; the D is unclear. The receptor was derived from a woman between 25 and 40 years old who had recovered from COVID-19. The CDR3 here is CASHRDIQETQYF. The CDR3 DNA follows: TGTGCCAGCCACCGAGACATCCAAGAGACCCAGTACTTC.